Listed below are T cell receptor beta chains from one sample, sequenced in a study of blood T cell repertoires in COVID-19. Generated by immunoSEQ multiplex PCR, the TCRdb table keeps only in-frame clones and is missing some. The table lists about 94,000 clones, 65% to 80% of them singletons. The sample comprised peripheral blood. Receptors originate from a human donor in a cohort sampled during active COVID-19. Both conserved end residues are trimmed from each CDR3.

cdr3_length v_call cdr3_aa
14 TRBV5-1 ASSPLAGFFQETQY
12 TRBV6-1 ASSEVGGENEQF
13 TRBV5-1 ASSLTSGHTVEQF
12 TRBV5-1 ASSLVGALYEQY
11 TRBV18 ASSPIRGHEQY
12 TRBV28 ASSFSGSSYEQY
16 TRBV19 ASSIRTGLASLSHEQY
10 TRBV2 ASRQQGAEQF
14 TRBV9 ASSYQTGESYNEQF
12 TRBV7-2 ASVQGPSNYGYT